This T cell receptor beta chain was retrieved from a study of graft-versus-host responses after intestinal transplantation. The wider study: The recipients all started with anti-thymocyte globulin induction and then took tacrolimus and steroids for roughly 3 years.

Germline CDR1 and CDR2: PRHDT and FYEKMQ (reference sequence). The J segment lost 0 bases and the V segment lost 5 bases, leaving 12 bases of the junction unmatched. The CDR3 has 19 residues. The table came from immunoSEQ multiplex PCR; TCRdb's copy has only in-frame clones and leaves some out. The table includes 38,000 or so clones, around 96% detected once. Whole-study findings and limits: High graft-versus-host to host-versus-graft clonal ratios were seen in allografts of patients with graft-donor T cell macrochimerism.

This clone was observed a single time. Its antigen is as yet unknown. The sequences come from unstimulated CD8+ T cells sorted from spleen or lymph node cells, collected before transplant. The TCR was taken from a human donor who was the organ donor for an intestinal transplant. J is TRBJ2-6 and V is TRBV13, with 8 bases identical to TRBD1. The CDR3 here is CASSQSGWDRTSGANVLTF. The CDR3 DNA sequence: TGTGCCAGCAGCCAATCGGGGTGGGACAGGACCTCTGGGGCCAACGTCCTGACTTTC.